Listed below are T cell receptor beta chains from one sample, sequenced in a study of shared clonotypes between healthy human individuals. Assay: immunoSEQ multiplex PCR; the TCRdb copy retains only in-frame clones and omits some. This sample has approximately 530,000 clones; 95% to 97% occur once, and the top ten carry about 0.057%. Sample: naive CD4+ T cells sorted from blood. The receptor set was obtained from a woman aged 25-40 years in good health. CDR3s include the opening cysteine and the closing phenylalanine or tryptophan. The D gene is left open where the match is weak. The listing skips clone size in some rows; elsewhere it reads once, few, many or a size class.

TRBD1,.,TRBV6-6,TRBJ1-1,TGTGCCAGCAGTCGGGACAGGGGGAGGACTGAAGCTTTCTTT,CASSRDRGRTEAFF
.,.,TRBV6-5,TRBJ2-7,TGTGCCAGCAGTTACCAGGGCTACGAGCAGTACTTC,CASSYQGYEQYF
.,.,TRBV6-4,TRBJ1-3,TGTGCCAGCAGGGAGAACAGCCATCTCGGGGACACCATATATTTT,CASRENSHLGDTIYF
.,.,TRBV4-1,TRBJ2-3,TGCGCCAGCAGCCAAGGCGGGAGGGACAGGGGGCAGTATTTT,CASSQGGRDRGQYF
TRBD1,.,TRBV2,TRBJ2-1,TGTGCCAGCAGGGGTCCCGGGACAGGGGGCATCAATGAGCAGTTCTTC,CASRGPGTGGINEQFF
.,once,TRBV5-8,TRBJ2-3,TGTGCCAGCAGCCCCAGGGTCCATACGCAGTATTTT,CASSPRVHTQYF
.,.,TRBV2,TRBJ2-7,TGTGCCAGCAGTGGGTACAGTAACGAGCAGTACTTC,CASSGYSNEQYF
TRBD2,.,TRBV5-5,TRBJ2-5,TGTGCCAGCAGTGGGCGGGGGTTACAAGAGACCCAGTACTTC,CASSGRGLQETQYF
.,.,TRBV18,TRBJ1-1,TGTGCCACTTGTACGGGGGAAAACACTGAAGCTTTCTTT,CATCTGENTEAFF
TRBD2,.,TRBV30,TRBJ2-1,TGTGCCTGGAGTCCCCCGGGACTAGCGGGAGGGGGTGAGCAGTTCTTC,CAWSPPGLAGGGEQFF
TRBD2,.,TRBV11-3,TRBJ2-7,TGTGCCAGCAGCCCGGGGGGGGTTGGGGAGCAGTACTTC,CASSPGGVGEQYF
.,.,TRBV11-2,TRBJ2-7,TGTGCCAGCAGCTTAGTGTGGCCGCCCTACGAGCAGTACTTC,CASSLVWPPYEQYF
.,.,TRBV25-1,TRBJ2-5,TGTGCCAGCAGTCCGGGTTTCCAAGAGACCCAGTACTTC,CASSPGFQETQYF
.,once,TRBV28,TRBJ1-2,TGTGCCAGCAGTTTACGGTCGGGCCGAGGGTTCGACGGCTACACCTTC,CASSLRSGRGFDGYTF
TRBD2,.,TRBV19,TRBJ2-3,TGTGCCAGTAGATCCAGCGGGAGTACAGATACGCAGTATTTT,CASRSSGSTDTQYF
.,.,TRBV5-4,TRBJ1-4,TGTGCCAGCAGCACCCACTTTGGGGAAAAACTGTTTTTT,CASSTHFGEKLFF
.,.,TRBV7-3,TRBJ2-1,TGTGCCAGCAGCTTAAACCAGGGCAATGAGCAGTTCTTC,CASSLNQGNEQFF
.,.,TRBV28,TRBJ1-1,TGTGCCAGCAGTTTGCCAGGGATAACTGAAGCTTTCTTT,CASSLPGITEAFF
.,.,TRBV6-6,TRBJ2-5,TGTGCCAGCAGCTCCTACGGGACGGGAGAGACCCAGTACTTC,CASSSYGTGETQYF
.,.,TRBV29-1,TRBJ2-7,TGCAGCGTTGGTGACAGATATCCTACCTACGAGCAGTACTTC,CSVGDRYPTYEQYF
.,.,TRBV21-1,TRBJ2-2,TGTGCCAGCAGCAAAGTAGGGAGACAGGGGGCTACCGGGGAGCTGTTTTTT,CASSKVGRQGATGELFF
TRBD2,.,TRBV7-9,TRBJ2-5,TGTGCCAGCAGCGCTAGCGGGGGGGGCCCCCTCAACTTC,CASSASGGGPLNF
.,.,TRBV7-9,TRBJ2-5,TGTGCCAGCAGCTTATTCTCAACCGAGACCCAGTACTTC,CASSLFSTETQYF
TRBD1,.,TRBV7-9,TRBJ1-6,TGTGCCAGCAGCCCCAAGTTCGGGACAGGGGATAATTCACCCCTCCACTTT,CASSPKFGTGDNSPLHF
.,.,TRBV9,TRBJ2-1,TGTGCCAGCAGCTCTAGGGGCAGGAGCTCCTACAATGAGCAGTTCTTC,CASSSRGRSSYNEQFF
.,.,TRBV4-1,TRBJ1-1,TGCGCCAGCAGCCAAGGGGGTGCAAGGAACACTGAAGCTTTCTTT,CASSQGGARNTEAFF
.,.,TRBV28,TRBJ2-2,TGTGCCAGCAGTACAAAAAACACCGGGGAGCTGTTTTTT,CASSTKNTGELFF
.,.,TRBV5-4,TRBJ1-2,TGTGCCAGCAGCTACGACACGTCTAACTATGGCTACACCTTC,CASSYDTSNYGYTF